Below are 30 T cell receptor beta chains sequenced from a single sample in a study of OX40 agonist ivuxolimab in advanced cancers. Assay: immunoSEQ multiplex PCR; the TCRdb copy retains only in-frame clones and omits some. Of more than 25,000 clones in the sample, about 86% were seen once. Material: CD4+ or CD8+ T cells sorted from blood, obtained in a trial of the OX40 agonist ivuxolimab. The receptors derive from an adult with an advanced solid tumor such as melanoma, head and neck, liver or kidney cancer.

The chain has TRBV7-8 and TRBJ1-1; D uncertain. From germline, CDR1 is SGHVS and CDR2 FQNEAQ. This CDR3 comprises 14 residues. V gave up 2 bases and J gave up 6 bases, with 13 bases separating them. This CDR3 reads CASSLFGSGAEAFF. The CDR3 coding sequence is TGTGCCAGCAGCTTATTCGGCAGTGGGGCTGAAGCTTTCTTT.

The sample holds one count of this clone. This sequence joins TRBV4-1 and TRBJ2-7; D possibly corresponds to TRBD1 (6 bases). Between the trimmed V and J ends, which lost 0 bases and 6 bases, there was a span of 12 bases. The CDR3 has 14 amino acids. Germline CDR1 and CDR2: MGHRA and YSYEKL. The CDR3 sequence is CASSQETGLGEQYF. As DNA, the CDR3 is TGCGCCAGCAGCCAAGAGACAGGTCTGGGCGAGCAGTACTTC.

J is TRBJ2-3 and V is TRBV7-9; D gene uncertain. Germline CDR1 and CDR2: SEHNR and FQNEAQ (reference sequence). CDR3 length: 14 residues. V was trimmed by 5 bases and J by 6 bases, leaving 15 bases between them. The CDR3 reads CASSPVLSKDTQYF. The CDR3 DNA sequence: TGTGCCAGCAGCCCGGTGTTGTCAAAGGATACGCAGTATTTT.

The chain combines TRBV27 with TRBJ2-7; D is perhaps TRBD2 (6 bases). The CDR3 length is 16 residues. Germline values: CDR1 MNHEY, CDR2 SMNVEV (reference sequence). Trimming removed 6 bases at V and 3 bases at J, with 21 bases between. The CDR3 sequence is CASRPLGGLAIYEQYF. CDR3 sequence (DNA): TGTGCCAGCAGGCCCCTCGGGGGACTCGCCATCTACGAGCAGTACTTC.

This clone was recorded only once. The gene calls are TRBV7-3 and TRBJ2-2; no clear D. CDR1 is SGHTA, CDR2 FQGTGA, per germline. V gave up 6 bases and J gave up 0 bases, with 11 bases separating them. The CDR3 contains 15 residues. The CDR3 protein is CASSGGSSNTGELFF. The CDR3 DNA reads TGTGCCAGCAGTGGTGGCAGTTCGAACACCGGGGAGCTGTTTTTT.

This chain joins TRBV2 and TRBJ2-1; 10 bases are shared with TRBD2. Germline lookup yields CDR1 SNHLY and CDR2 FYNNEI. CDR3 length: 15 residues. V was clipped by 3 bases and J by 5 bases; unmatched bases: 4. The CDR3 DNA follows: TGTGCCAGCAGTGATCTAGCGGGAGTTCACAATGAGCAGTTCTTC. Protein product: CASSDLAGVHNEQFF.

The chain uses TRBV2 and TRBJ2-1; TRBD2 matches at 12 bases. Trimming removed 6 bases from V and 8 bases from J; junction bases left unmatched: 8. This CDR3 is 15 amino acids long. Germline CDR1 is SNHLY and CDR2 is FYNNEI. CDR3 bases: TGTGCCAGCAGCGCGACTAGCGGGAGATTTGATGAGCAGTTCTTC. This sequence encodes CASSATSGRFDEQFF.

The V call is TRBV6-1, the J call TRBJ2-7; 12 bases are a match to TRBD2. Germline loops: CDR1 MNHNS, CDR2 SASEGT. The CDR3 length is 15 residues. V trimming: 3 bases; J trimming: 4 bases; junction bases outside the gene matches: 4. The CDR3 loop is CASSDGLAGSYEQYF. The CDR3 DNA is TGTGCCAGCAGTGACGGACTAGCGGGATCGTACGAGCAGTACTTC.

This sequence joins TRBV7-9 and TRBJ2-5; D not resolved. Germline V gene sequence: CDR1 SEHNR, CDR2 FQNEAQ (reference sequence). The CDR3 length is 13 residues. V was pared by 8 bases and J by 1 base, with 11 bases between. CDR3 DNA sequence: TGTGCCAGCGAGCCCCAGGTCCAAGAGACCCAGTACTTC. Translation gives CASEPQVQETQYF.

The chain is built from TRBV6-6 and TRBJ1-1; a possible D gene is TRBD1 (5 bases). The CDR3 extends over 14 amino acids. The ends were cut back, 7 bases at V and 1 base at J, with 13 bases in the middle. Germline V gene sequence: CDR1 MNHNY, CDR2 SVGAGI (reference sequence). The DNA of the CDR3 is TGTGCCAGCAACCTGGGACGGGAGAACACTGAAGCTTTCTTT. Translating it yields CASNLGRENTEAFF.

The J gene is TRBJ2-7, the V gene TRBV2; the match to TRBD2 covers 14 bases. The germline gives CDR1 SNHLY, CDR2 FYNNEI. Unmatched junction bases numbered 10, after V lost 0 bases and J lost 12 bases. This CDR3 contains 16 residues. In DNA, the CDR3 is TGTGCCAGCAGTGAAGCGACTAGCGGGAGGGCACGGGGTTGGTACTTC. This translates into CASSEATSGRARGWYF.

This clone was found once. The V and J genes are TRBV30 and TRBJ2-7; D unclear. The V and J ends lost 2 bases and 2 bases respectively, with 7 bases between them. The CDR3 spans 12 residues. From germline, CDR1 is GTSNPN and CDR2 SVGIG (reference sequence). The CDR3 nucleotides are TGTGCCTGGAGTCGCGCAACCTACGAGCAGTACTTC. Translated, it gives CAWSRATYEQYF.

In its sample, this clone was seen once. The chain uses TRBV7-6 and TRBJ2-7, with 7 bases aligning to TRBD2. With V trimmed by 5 bases and J by 4 bases, 2 bases remained unmatched. CDR3 size: 12 residues. Germline V gene lookup returns CDR1 SGHVS and CDR2 FNYEAQ. The CDR3 sequence is CASSQRGYEQYF. For the CDR3, the DNA is TGTGCCAGCAGCCAGCGGGGATACGAGCAGTACTTC.

This rearrangement joins TRBV9 to TRBJ2-5; D is unresolved. Looked up from germline, CDR1 is SGDLS and CDR2 is YYNGEE. Trimming left V 0 bases short and J 2 bases short, with 5 bases between. There are 13 residues in the CDR3. The CDR3 DNA is TGTGCCAGCAGCGTAGACGCTCAAGAGACCCAGTACTTC. Protein: CASSVDAQETQYF.

The count of this clone is one. The chain carries TRBV2 and TRBJ2-1; 11 nucleotides line up with TRBD1. CDR1 SNHLY and CDR2 FYNNEI come from the germline V gene. This CDR3 comprises 15 residues. V trimming: 5 bases; J trimming: 2 bases; junction bases outside the gene matches: 2. DNA of the CDR3: TGTGCCAGCAGTAGGACAGGGGGCACCTACAATGAGCAGTTCTTC. Amino acids: CASSRTGGTYNEQFF.

This clone was detected only once. The chain joins TRBV9 to TRBJ2-3; D not certain. V was clipped by 4 bases and J by 6 bases, with 9 bases between them. The CDR3 is 12 residues long. Per the germline V gene, CDR1 is SGDLS and CDR2 is YYNGEE. CDR3 protein: CASSPQTDTQYF. The CDR3 nucleotides read TGTGCCAGCAGCCCCCAGACTGATACGCAGTATTTT.

The rearrangement uses TRBV27 and TRBJ2-1; D might be TRBD1 or TRBD2, each matching 5 bases. Trimming cost V 6 bases and J 0 bases, with 12 bases left between them. The germline V gene has CDR1 MNHEY and CDR2 SMNVEV (reference sequence). This CDR3 is 15 amino acids long. The DNA for the CDR3 is TGTGCCAGCAGCCTTCGTGGGGGCTCCTACAATGAGCAGTTCTTC. Its translation: CASSLRGGSYNEQFF.

The CDR3 region has the DNA TGTGCCTGGAGACAGGGCTCCTACGAGCAGTACTTC. Translation: CAWRQGSYEQYF. This chain uses TRBV30 with TRBJ2-7; D might be TRBD1 (6 bases). The CDR3 extends over 12 amino acids. Per germline, CDR1 GTSNPN and CDR2 SVGIG (reference sequence). Trimming pared 3 bases from V and 0 bases from J, leaving 6 bases between.

The chain employs TRBV2 and TRBJ1-3; TRBD1 matches at 10 bases. Germline loops: CDR1 SNHLY, CDR2 FYNNEI. This CDR3 comprises 16 residues. V trimming: 2 bases; J trimming: 3 bases; junction bases outside the gene matches: 4. This CDR3 is CASSEYGTGVGNTIYF. In DNA form, the CDR3 reads TGTGCCAGCAGTGAATACGGGACAGGGGTTGGAAACACCATATATTTT.

The chain recombines TRBV27 with TRBJ2-1, with TRBD2 identical over 12 bases. V trimming: 5 bases; J trimming: 10 bases; junction bases outside the gene matches: 12. The CDR3 extends over 16 amino acids. Germline V lookup: CDR1 MNHEY, CDR2 SMNVEV (reference sequence). DNA of the CDR3: TGTGCCAGCAGTCCCCTGACTAGCGGGAGTCAAGGGGAGCAGTTCTTC. This sequence encodes CASSPLTSGSQGEQFF.

The rearrangement uses TRBV4-1 and TRBJ1-5, with D unclear. V was shortened by 1 base and J by 7 bases, with 8 bases between the two germline ends. Germline V gives CDR1 MGHRA, CDR2 YSYEKL. The CDR3 has 13 residues. The CDR3 DNA reads as TGCGCCAGCAGCCAAGGTGCAGCCCAGCCCCAGCATTTT. This codes for CASSQGAAQPQHF.

This sequence joins TRBV9 and TRBJ2-3; the D is unclear. This CDR3 spans 14 amino acids. The V end was cut by 0 bases, the J end by 2 bases, with 7 bases between. Germline CDR1 SGDLS, CDR2 YYNGEE. The CDR3 bases are TGTGCCAGCAGCGTAGTCGCCAACACAGATACGCAGTATTTT. Translation gives CASSVVANTDTQYF.

This chain links TRBV2 with TRBJ2-1; TRBD2 aligns across 10 bases. The CDR3 covers 16 residues. The trim removed 7 bases at V and 10 bases at J, leaving 16 bases unmatched. The germline V gene has CDR1 SNHLY and CDR2 FYNNEI. The CDR3 bases are TGTGCCAGCATCCTTTCGACTAGCGGGTTGAGGGGGGAGCAGTTCTTC. This translates into CASILSTSGLRGEQFF.

V usage is TRBV11-2 and J usage is TRBJ2-7; TRBD1 matches 7 bases. Germline trimming cut 0 bases from V and 9 bases from J; bases unmatched to any gene: 11. The CDR3 is 15 residues long. Germline V gives CDR1 SGHAT, CDR2 FQNNGV. The CDR3 nucleotides are TGTGCCAGCAGCTTAGAGGACAGGTTTTACGATGCGCAGTACTTC. Its translation is CASSLEDRFYDAQYF.

The V and J genes are TRBV19 and TRBJ2-7, with 11 nucleotides matching TRBD1. Germline CDR1 LNHDA, CDR2 SQIVND (reference sequence). With 3 bases clipped from V and 3 bases from J, the junction kept 1 base outside the gene matches. CDR3 length: 14 amino acids. In DNA, the CDR3 is TGTGCCAGTAGTATGGGGACAGGGGGCTACGAGCAGTACTTC. Translated, it gives CASSMGTGGYEQYF.

The J gene is TRBJ2-3, the V gene TRBV30; no firm D call. This CDR3 region has 12 residues. The germline CDR1 and CDR2 sequences are GTSNPN and SVGIG (reference sequence). Trimming shortened V by 5 bases and J by 7 bases, and 13 bases separated the two germline ends. CDR3 DNA sequence: TGTGCCTGGGCGGACCGAGACAATACGCAGTATTTT. This encodes CAWADRDNTQYF.

The gene calls are TRBV29-1 and TRBJ1-1; 10 nucleotides line up with TRBD1. V lost 6 bases to trimming and J lost 7 bases; unmatched junction nucleotides: 5. Germline V lookup: CDR1 SQVTM, CDR2 ANQGSEA. There are 12 residues in the CDR3. CDR3 sequence reads: CSVRQGADEAFF. Written as DNA, the CDR3 is TGCAGCGTAAGACAGGGGGCCGATGAAGCTTTCTTT.

The chain has TRBV19 and TRBJ2-1; TRBD2 aligns across 8 bases. Unmatched junction bases numbered 13, after V lost 1 base and J lost 8 bases. Germline V CDR1 and CDR2: LNHDA, SQIVND (reference sequence). This CDR3 comprises 17 residues. The CDR3 coding sequence is TGTGCCAGTAGTATAGTAACCCTAGCGGGCAGGTTCGATGAGCAGTTCTTC. Protein sequence: CASSIVTLAGRFDEQFF.

The rearrangement joins TRBV11-1 to TRBJ1-1, with 8 bases aligning to TRBD1. Germline V CDR1 and CDR2: SGHAT, FQDESV (reference sequence). V was clipped by 1 base and J by 4 bases; unmatched bases: 5. CDR3 length: 15 residues. The CDR3 DNA reads TGTGCCAGCAGCTTAGGGGCAGGGGGCGGCACTGAAGCTTTCTTT. It translates to CASSLGAGGGTEAFF.

This clone is medium-sized in the sample. The chain combines TRBV7-9 with TRBJ2-4; 7 bases match TRBD1. Germline CDR1 and CDR2: SEHNR and FQNEAQ (reference sequence). This CDR3 region has 15 residues. V lost 6 bases, J lost 2 bases, and 7 bases stayed unmatched. In DNA, the CDR3 is TGTGCCAGCAGTCCGACAGGGATGTCCAAAAACATTCAGTACTTC. Its translation is CASSPTGMSKNIQYF.